This T cell receptor beta chain derives from a study of neoadjuvant anti-PD-1 for oral cavity cancer. At the level of the study: Before surgery, most patients got three to four biweekly 3 mg/kg nivolumab doses.

Time point described: after neoadjuvant nivolumab, at surgical resection. Patients had HPV-negative, locally advanced oral cavity squamous cell carcinoma. Analysis of PBMCs was direct, with no culture step. PBMC libraries mostly used about 490 ng of input genomic DNA, with six replicates per sample. This table comes from immunoSEQ multiplex PCR, and its TCRdb copy is limited to in-frame clones, with some not included. The table has over 65,000 clones, more than 75% seen once; the top ten hold around 3.7%. This clone was counted a single time. The CDR3 contains 16 residues. The ends lost 4 bases at V and 4 bases at J; junction bases unmatched: 10. CDR1 is SGHNT and CDR2 is YYREEE in the germline V gene (reference sequence).

V is TRBV5-4 and J is TRBJ2-3, with TRBD2 identical over 9 bases. This receptor was obtained from a person between 40 and 80 years old with oral cavity squamous cell carcinoma. This material consisted of PBMCs, taken after nivolumab (anti-PD-1) treatment. The CDR3 DNA sequence: TGTGCCAGCAGCCCCGCAGGGCTAGCGGGATCAGATACGCAGTATTTT. Amino acids: CASSPAGLAGSDTQYF.